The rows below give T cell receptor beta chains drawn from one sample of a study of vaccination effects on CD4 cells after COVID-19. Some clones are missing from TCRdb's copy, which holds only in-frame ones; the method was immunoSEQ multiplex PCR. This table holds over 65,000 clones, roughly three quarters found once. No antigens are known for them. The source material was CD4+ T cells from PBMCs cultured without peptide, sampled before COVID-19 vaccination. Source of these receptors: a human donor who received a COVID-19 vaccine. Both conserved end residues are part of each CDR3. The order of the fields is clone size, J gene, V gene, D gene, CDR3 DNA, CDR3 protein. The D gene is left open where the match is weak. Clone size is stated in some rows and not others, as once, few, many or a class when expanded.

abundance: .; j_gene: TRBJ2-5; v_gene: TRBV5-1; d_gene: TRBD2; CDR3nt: TGCGCCAGCAGCTTGGGGGGGAGGGCCCGGGAGACCCAGTACTTC; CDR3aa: CASSLGGRARETQYF
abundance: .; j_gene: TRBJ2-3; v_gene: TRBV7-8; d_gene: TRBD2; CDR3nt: TGTGCCAGCAGCTTACGAGGCGGGACTAGCGGGGGGGCAACAGATACGCAGTATTTT; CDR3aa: CASSLRGGTSGGATDTQYF
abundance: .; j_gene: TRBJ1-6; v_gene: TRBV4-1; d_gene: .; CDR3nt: TGCGCCAGCAGCCAAGATCGGGGCTCACCCCTCCACTTT; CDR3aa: CASSQDRGSPLHF
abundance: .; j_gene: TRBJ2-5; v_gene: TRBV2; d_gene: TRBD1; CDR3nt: TGTGCCAGCAGTGGGGACAGGTACCAAGAGACCCAGTACTTC; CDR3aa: CASSGDRYQETQYF
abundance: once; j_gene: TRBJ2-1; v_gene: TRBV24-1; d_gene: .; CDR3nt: TGTGCCACCAGTGATCCCAGGGGATCAAATGAGCAGTTCTTC; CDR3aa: CATSDPRGSNEQFF
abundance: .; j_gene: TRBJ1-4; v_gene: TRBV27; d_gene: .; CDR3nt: TGTGCCAGCAGTGGATACTCCCCGGCCGGTGAAAAACTGTTTTTT; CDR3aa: CASSGYSPAGEKLFF
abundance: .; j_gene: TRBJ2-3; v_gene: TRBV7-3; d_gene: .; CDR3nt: TGTGCCAGCAGCTTAAGGGGTGGGGGCGTGAGCGGGGACACAGATACGCAGTATTTT; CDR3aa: CASSLRGGGVSGDTDTQYF
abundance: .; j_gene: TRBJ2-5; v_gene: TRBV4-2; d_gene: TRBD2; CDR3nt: TGTGCCAGCAGCCAAGTCGCGGCGGGGGGGCCAGGAGAGACCCAGTACTTC; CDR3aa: CASSQVAAGGPGETQYF
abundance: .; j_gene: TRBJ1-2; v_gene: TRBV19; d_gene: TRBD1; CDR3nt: TGTGCCAGTAGTATAATCGAGGGGGCGATTGGCTATGGCTACACCTTC; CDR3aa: CASSIIEGAIGYGYTF
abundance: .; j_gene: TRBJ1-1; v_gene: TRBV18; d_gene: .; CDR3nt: TGTGCCAGCTCAACCGACAGAACCCCGCAGGGAGCTTTCTTT; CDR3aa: CASSTDRTPQGAFF
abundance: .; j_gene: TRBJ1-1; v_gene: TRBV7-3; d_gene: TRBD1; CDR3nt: TGTGCCAGCAGCTCGACAGGGTCGGGCACTGAAGCTTTCTTT; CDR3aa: CASSSTGSGTEAFF
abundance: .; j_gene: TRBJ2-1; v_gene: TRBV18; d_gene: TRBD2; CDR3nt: TGTGCCAGCTCATCAGGACTAGCGGACAATGAGCAGTTCTTC; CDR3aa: CASSSGLADNEQFF
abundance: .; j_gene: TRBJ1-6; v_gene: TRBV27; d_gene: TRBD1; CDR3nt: TGTGCCAGCAGTTTACGACAGGGGGCAGGAATTATGAATTCACCCCTCCACTTT; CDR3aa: CASSLRQGAGIMNSPLHF
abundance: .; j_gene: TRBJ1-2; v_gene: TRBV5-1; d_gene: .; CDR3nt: TGCGCCAGCACAAAAGACAGCAATGGCTACACCTTC; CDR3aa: CASTKDSNGYTF
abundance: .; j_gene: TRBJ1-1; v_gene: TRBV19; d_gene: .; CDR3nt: TGTGCCAGTAGTATCGGACTTTTCATGAACACTGAAGCTTTCTTT; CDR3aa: CASSIGLFMNTEAFF
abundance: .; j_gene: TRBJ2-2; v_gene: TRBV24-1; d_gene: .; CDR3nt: TGTGCCACCAAAGGGGCGAACACCGGGGAGCTGTTTTTT; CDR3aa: CATKGANTGELFF
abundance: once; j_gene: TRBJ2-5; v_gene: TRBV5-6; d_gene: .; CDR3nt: TGTGCCAGCAGCTTGGTGGCCACTGGGAAAGAGACCCAGTACTTC; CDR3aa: CASSLVATGKETQYF
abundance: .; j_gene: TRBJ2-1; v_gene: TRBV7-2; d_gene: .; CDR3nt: TGTGCCAGCAGCTTAGAGGCAGGCGTGACCTACAATGAGCAGTTCTTC; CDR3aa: CASSLEAGVTYNEQFF
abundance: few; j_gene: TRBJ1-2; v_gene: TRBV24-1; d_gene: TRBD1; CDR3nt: TGTGCCACCAGTGACCGGGGACAGGGAGTTCGGGGCTACACCTTC; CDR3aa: CATSDRGQGVRGYTF
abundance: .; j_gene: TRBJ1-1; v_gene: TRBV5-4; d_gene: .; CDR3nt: TGTGCCAGCAGCGCCAAGCCGGGACTGAACACTGAAGCTTTCTTT; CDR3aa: CASSAKPGLNTEAFF
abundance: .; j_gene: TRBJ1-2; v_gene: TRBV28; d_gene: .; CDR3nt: TGTGCCAGCAGTCCTTTGACAGACCCCCTAGGCGGCTACACCTTC; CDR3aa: CASSPLTDPLGGYTF
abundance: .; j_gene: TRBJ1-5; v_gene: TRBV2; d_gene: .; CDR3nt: TGTGCCAGCACCCTTGATAGCAATCAGCCCCAGCATTTT; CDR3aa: CASTLDSNQPQHF
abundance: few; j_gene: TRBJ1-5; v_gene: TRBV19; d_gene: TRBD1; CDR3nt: TGTGCCAGTAGGCAACGGACAGGGGGGAATAGCAATCAGCCCCAGCATTTT; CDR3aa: CASRQRTGGNSNQPQHF
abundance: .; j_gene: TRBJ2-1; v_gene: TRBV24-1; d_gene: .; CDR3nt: TGTGCCACCAGTGATTTTTCCCTTACTAGCCGGGCTTACAATGAGCAGTTCTTC; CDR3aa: CATSDFSLTSRAYNEQFF
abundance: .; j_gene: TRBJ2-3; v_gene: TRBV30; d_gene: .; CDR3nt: TGTGCCTGGAGTATAGATTCTAGCACAGATACGCAGTATTTT; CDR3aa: CAWSIDSSTDTQYF
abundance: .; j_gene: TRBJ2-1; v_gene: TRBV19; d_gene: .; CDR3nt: TGTGCCAGTAGCGGACTAACCTGGGGGTCCTACAATGAGCAGTTCTTC; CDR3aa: CASSGLTWGSYNEQFF
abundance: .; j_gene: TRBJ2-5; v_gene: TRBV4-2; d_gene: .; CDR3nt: TGTGCCAGCAGCCATCAACAGGGTGGGGGATTAGAGACCCAGTACTTC; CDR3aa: CASSHQQGGGLETQYF
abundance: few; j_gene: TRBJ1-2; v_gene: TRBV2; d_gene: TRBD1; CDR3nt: TGTGCCAGCAGTGCGGGCAGGGGGCGCGTAGGCTACACCTTC; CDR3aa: CASSAGRGRVGYTF
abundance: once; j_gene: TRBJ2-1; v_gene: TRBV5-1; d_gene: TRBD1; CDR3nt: TGCGCCAGCAGCCACCCGGGACAGGGGGATAGTGAGCAGTTCTTC; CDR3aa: CASSHPGQGDSEQFF
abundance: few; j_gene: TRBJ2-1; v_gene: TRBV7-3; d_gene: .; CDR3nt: TGTGCCAGCAGCTTATCGAGCTCCTACAATGAGCAGTTCTTC; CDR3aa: CASSLSSSYNEQFF
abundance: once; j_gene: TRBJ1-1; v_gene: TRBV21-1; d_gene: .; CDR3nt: TGTGCCAGCAGCAAAGCGCTTCTATTTGACCGAGGGATGAACACTGAAGCTTTCTTT; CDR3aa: CASSKALLFDRGMNTEAFF
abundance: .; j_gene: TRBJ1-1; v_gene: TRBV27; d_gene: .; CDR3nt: TGTGCCAGCAGTGTGGGGGGATGGGACACTGAAGCTTTCTTT; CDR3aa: CASSVGGWDTEAFF
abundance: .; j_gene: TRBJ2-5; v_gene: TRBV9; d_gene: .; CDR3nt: TGTGCCAGCAGCGTAGAACAGGGAGGCTCAGGGGAGACCCAGTACTTC; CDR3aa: CASSVEQGGSGETQYF
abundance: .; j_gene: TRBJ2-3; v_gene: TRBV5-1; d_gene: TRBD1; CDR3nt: TGCGCCAGCAGCTGGGGGACAGTGAGGACAGATACGCAGTATTTT; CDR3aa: CASSWGTVRTDTQYF
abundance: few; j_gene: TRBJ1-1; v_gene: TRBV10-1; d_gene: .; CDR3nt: TGCGCCAGCAGTGAGACCCAGGCCGGTGGGGACACTGAAGCTTTCTTT; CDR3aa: CASSETQAGGDTEAFF
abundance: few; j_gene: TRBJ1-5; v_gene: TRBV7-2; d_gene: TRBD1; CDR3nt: TGTGCCAGCAATGGACAGGGCGGCGGTCAGCCCCAGCATTTT; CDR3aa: CASNGQGGGQPQHF
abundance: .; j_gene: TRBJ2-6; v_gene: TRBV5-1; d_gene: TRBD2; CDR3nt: TGCGCCAGCAGCCCGGCGGGGGGCTCTGGGGCCAACGTCCTGACTTTC; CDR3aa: CASSPAGGSGANVLTF
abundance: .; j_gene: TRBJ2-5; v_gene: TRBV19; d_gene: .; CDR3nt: TGTGCCAGTAGTGGGCCAGCGAGCAGAGAGACCCAGTACTTC; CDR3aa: CASSGPASRETQYF
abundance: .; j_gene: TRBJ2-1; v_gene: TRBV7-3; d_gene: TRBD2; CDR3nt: TGTGCCAGCAGCTTAAGACTAGCGGAGAGGAATGAGCAGTTCTTC; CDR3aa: CASSLRLAERNEQFF
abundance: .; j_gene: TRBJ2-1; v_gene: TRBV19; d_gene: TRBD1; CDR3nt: TGTGCCAGTAGTACCCGACAGGGGGGTAACAATGAGCAGTTCTTC; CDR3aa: CASSTRQGGNNEQFF
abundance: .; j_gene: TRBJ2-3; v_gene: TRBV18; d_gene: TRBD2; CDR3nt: TGTGCCAGCTCACTATACCGGATGGGGACTAGCGGGGGGGCCACAGATACGCAGTATTTT; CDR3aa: CASSLYRMGTSGGATDTQYF
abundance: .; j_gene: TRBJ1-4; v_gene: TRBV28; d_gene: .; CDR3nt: TGTGCCAGCAGTTCCGAAGGGGTAGCAGCAACTAATGAAAAACTGTTTTTT; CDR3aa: CASSSEGVAATNEKLFF
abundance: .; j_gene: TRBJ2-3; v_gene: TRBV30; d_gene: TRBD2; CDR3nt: TGTGCCTGGAATCGGCAGCGGGGGGGGGCGGTAGATACGCAGTATTTT; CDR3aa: CAWNRQRGGAVDTQYF
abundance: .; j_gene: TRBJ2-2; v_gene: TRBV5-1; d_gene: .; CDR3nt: TGCGCCAGCAGCGCCAGAGGCGGCGGGGAGCTGTTTTTT; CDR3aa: CASSARGGGELFF
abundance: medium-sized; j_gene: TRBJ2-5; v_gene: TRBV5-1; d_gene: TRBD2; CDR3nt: TGCGCCAGCCGGCCGGGAGGAGAGACCCAGTACTTC; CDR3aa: CASRPGGETQYF
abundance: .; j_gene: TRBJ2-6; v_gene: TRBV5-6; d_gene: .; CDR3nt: TGTGCCAGCAGCCCGGACCCCAGCTCTGGGGCCAACGTCCTGACTTTC; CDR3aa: CASSPDPSSGANVLTF
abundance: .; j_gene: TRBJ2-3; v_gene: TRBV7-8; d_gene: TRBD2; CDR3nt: TGTGCCAGCAGCTTAGGAATAGCGGGGGGGCTGAGTACGCAGTATTTT; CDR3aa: CASSLGIAGGLSTQYF
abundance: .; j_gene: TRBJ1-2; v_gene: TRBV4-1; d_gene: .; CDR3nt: TGCGCCAGCAGCCAAGATCAGGGGTATGGGTATGGCTACACCTTC; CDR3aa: CASSQDQGYGYGYTF
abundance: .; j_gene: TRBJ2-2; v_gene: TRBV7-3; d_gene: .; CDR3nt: TGTGCCAGCAGCTTAACTCCCCAAGGTACCGGGGAGCTGTTTTTT; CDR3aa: CASSLTPQGTGELFF
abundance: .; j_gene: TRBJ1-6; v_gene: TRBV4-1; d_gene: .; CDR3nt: TGCGCCAGCAGCCACCTCACGGCCGATTACGGGTCACCCCTCCACTTT; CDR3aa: CASSHLTADYGSPLHF
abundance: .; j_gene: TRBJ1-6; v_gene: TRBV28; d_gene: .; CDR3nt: TGTGCCAGCAGGACCTCCGGGCAGCGCCTCCACTTT; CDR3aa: CASRTSGQRLHF
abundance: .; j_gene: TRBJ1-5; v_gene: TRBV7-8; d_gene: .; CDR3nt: TGTGCCAGCAGCCCCTCGACGGTCGGGGTTAATAGCAATCAGCCCCAGCATTTT; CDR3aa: CASSPSTVGVNSNQPQHF
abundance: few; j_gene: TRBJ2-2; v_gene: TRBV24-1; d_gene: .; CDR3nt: TGTGCCACCAGTGCCACGGGCAGACACACCGGGGAGCTGTTTTTT; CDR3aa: CATSATGRHTGELFF